Listed here are 16 T cell receptor beta chains from one sample, sequenced in a study of shared clonotypes between healthy human individuals. The data were produced by immunoSEQ multiplex PCR, yet TCRdb's version contains in-frame clones alone and is incomplete. Of under 2,500,000 clones in the sample, approximately 96% are singletons; the top ten hold less than 0.15%. Sequencing used naive CD4+ T cells sorted from blood. This sample's subset: CD45RA+ positively selected. The receptors come from a young man in good health.

J is TRBJ1-2 and V is TRBV29-1; D remains ambiguous. CDR1 and CDR2 (germline): SQVTM, ANQGSEA. Trimming pared 5 bases from V and 7 bases from J, leaving 5 bases between. CDR3 length equals 9 residues. The CDR3 DNA is TGCAGCGTTTCTGGTGGCTACACCTTC. It specifies CSVSGGYTF. The full variable domain, in which reference TRBV29-1 and TRBJ1-2 provide the parts outside the CDR3, is SAVISQKPSRDICQRGTSLTIQCQVDSQVTMMFWYRQQPGQSLTLIATANQGSEATYESGFVIDKFPISRPNLTFSTLTVSNMSPEDSSIYLCSVSGGYTFGSGTRLTVV.

This sequence joins TRBV6-1 and TRBJ1-6; D might be TRBD1 (5 bases). Trimming removed 1 base from V and 5 bases from J, with 15 bases in between. Germline CDR1 is MNHNS and CDR2 is SASEGT. CDR3 size: 17 residues. CDR3 in DNA: TGTGCCAGCAGTGAAGACTGGGGGTGGCGGGATAATTCACCCCTCCACTTT. Protein: CASSEDWGWRDNSPLHF.

This clone was seen a single time. V is TRBV2 and J is TRBJ1-1; no reliable D call. The germline V and J ends were trimmed by 6 bases and 0 bases, with 11 bases remaining between them. The length of the CDR3 is 14 residues. Germline assignment: CDR1 SNHLY and CDR2 FYNNEI. CDR3 bases: TGTGCCAGCAGACTCGGGAATCTGAACACTGAAGCTTTCTTT. Its translation is CASRLGNLNTEAFF.

Only one count was recorded for this clone. V gene TRBV6-5 combines with J gene TRBJ2-3; D is tentatively TRBD1 or TRBD2 (5 bases each). Germline V gives CDR1 MNHEY, CDR2 SVGAGI. V was cut by 7 bases and J by 0 bases, with 14 bases left in between. The CDR3 consists of 15 residues. The CDR3 loop is CASTGLAGSTDTQYF. The DNA for the CDR3 is TGTGCCAGCACGGGGCTGGCAGGTAGCACAGATACGCAGTATTTT.

The V gene is TRBV11-2, the J gene TRBJ2-5; TRBD2 matches at 14 bases. The CDR3 runs 17 residues. Unmatched junction bases numbered 2, after V lost 1 base and J lost 1 base. The germline V gene has CDR1 SGHAT and CDR2 FQNNGV. The CDR3 nucleotides are TGTGCCAGCAGCTTAGTAGGGACTAGCGGGGGCCAAGAGACCCAGTACTTC. It specifies CASSLVGTSGGQETQYF. Looking up the rest from reference TRBV11-2 and TRBJ2-5 gives the full variable domain: EAGVAQSPRYKIIEKRQSVAFWCNPISGHATLYWYQQILGQGPKLLIQFQNNGVVDDSQLPKDRFSAERLKGVDSTLKIQPAKLEDSAVYLCASSLVGTSGGQETQYFGPGTRLLVL.

As DNA, the CDR3 is TGTGCCAGCAGCTTAGCTCGCCCTTCTAATGAAAAACTGTTTTTT. This encodes CASSLARPSNEKLFF. The V and J genes are TRBV7-9 and TRBJ1-4; D is uncertain. Deletions cut 0 bases from V and 3 bases from J, with 8 bases between. CDR3 size: 15 residues. Germline assignment: CDR1 SEHNR and CDR2 FQNEAQ (reference sequence).

This rearrangement joins TRBV5-5 to TRBJ1-2; possible D gene TRBD1, 5 bases. V was shortened by 2 bases and J by 6 bases, with 17 bases between the two germline ends. Per germline, CDR1 SGHKS and CDR2 YYEKEE (reference sequence). There are 15 residues in the CDR3. CDR3 sequence reads: CASSFLGRLLDGYTF. The CDR3 coding sequence is TGTGCCAGCAGCTTCTTGGGGCGGCTATTAGATGGCTACACCTTC.

The CDR3 nucleotides read TGTGCCAGCAGCCTACTAGCGGGAGCCTGGTACGAGCAGTACTTC. Its protein is CASSLLAGAWYEQYF. The chain carries TRBV5-5 and TRBJ2-7; TRBD2 matches at 11 bases. Per the germline V gene, CDR1 is SGHKS and CDR2 is YYEKEE (reference sequence). The trim removed 4 bases at V and 4 bases at J, leaving 7 bases unmatched. This CDR3 is built from 15 residues.

CDR3 residues: CASMGGTSFTGELFF. In nucleotides, the CDR3 is TGTGCCAGCATGGGCGGGACTAGCTTCACCGGGGAGCTGTTTTTT. The V and J genes are TRBV11-2 and TRBJ2-2; 9 bases line up with TRBD2. The CDR3 runs 15 residues. The germline gives CDR1 SGHAT, CDR2 FQNNGV. The V segment lost 7 bases and the J segment 4 bases; nucleotides outside the gene matches: 7.

The chain couples TRBV10-3 to TRBJ2-2; D gene ambiguous. The V gene lost 5 bases and the J gene lost 1 base, with 5 bases spanning the gap. The germline CDR1 and CDR2 sequences are ENHRY and SYGVKD. CDR3 length: 13 residues. The CDR3 DNA reads TGTGCCATCAGTAGTCTGAACACCGGGGAGCTGTTTTTT. Protein product: CAISSLNTGELFF.

This rearrangement joins TRBV6-5 to TRBJ2-7; D gene uncertain. Trimming took 5 bases from V and 6 from J, leaving 17 bases between them. The length of the CDR3 is 14 residues. CDR1 is MNHEY and CDR2 is SVGAGI in the germline V gene. CDR3: CASSKPGRLGEQYF. The DNA of the CDR3 is TGTGCCAGCAGTAAACCCGGACGCCTGGGCGAGCAGTACTTC.

The J gene is TRBJ1-4, the V gene TRBV4-1; TRBD1 is a possible D gene (5 bases). V lost 4 bases, J lost 8 bases, and 11 bases lay in between. The CDR3 has 13 residues. Germline lookup yields CDR1 MGHRA and CDR2 YSYEKL. CDR3 amino acids: CASSLRVREKLFF. CDR3 DNA sequence: TGCGCCAGCAGCCTCAGGGTTCGCGAAAAACTGTTTTTT.

The rearrangement links TRBV5-6 to TRBJ2-5; TRBD2 matches at 9 bases. The CDR3 totals 15 residues. Looked up from germline, CDR1 is SGHDT and CDR2 is YYEEEE. V shed 5 bases, J shed 4 bases, and the junction held 9 bases outside the gene matches. Here the CDR3 reads CASSPLAGSSETQYF. The CDR3 DNA is TGTGCCAGCAGTCCCCTAGCGGGGAGTTCAGAGACCCAGTACTTC.

As DNA, the CDR3 is TGTGCCAGCAGTGAAGGGCCGTGGTTGGGCGAGCAGTACTTC. It specifies CASSEGPWLGEQYF. The gene calls are TRBV6-1 and TRBJ2-7; D gene ambiguous. With 1 base removed from V and 6 bases from J, the gap between germline ends came to 13 bases. The germline V gene encodes CDR1 MNHNS and CDR2 SASEGT. CDR3 length: 14 amino acids.

The genes are TRBV7-8 and TRBJ1-1; 8 bases align to TRBD1. The CDR3 length is 14 residues. The V and J ends lost 5 bases and 4 bases, in that order; junction bases with no gene match: 6. CDR1 is SGHVS and CDR2 is FQNEAQ in the germline V gene. CDR3 DNA: TGTGCCAGCAGCCGACGGGACAGGCCCACTGAAGCTTTCTTT. This sequence encodes CASSRRDRPTEAFF.

In its sample, this clone was seen once. The CDR3 nucleotides read TGTGCCCAGGGGGGGCTAGCCTACAATGAGCAGTTCTTC. Protein sequence: CAQGGLAYNEQFF. This rearrangement joins TRBV6-1 to TRBJ2-1; tentatively, D is TRBD1 or TRBD2 (7 bases each). The V and J ends lost 11 bases and 2 bases respectively, with 13 bases between them. The CDR3 contains 13 residues. Germline loops: CDR1 MNHNS, CDR2 SASEGT.